This T cell receptor (beta chain) was sequenced for a study of T cell repertoires in cytomegalovirus infection. Germline V gives CDR1 SEHNR, CDR2 FQNEAQ (reference sequence). Trimming removed 5 bases at V and 5 bases at J, with 17 bases between. This CDR3 comprises 15 residues. One entry per CDR3 protein results from TCRdb running MiXCR on the reads. Among more than 250,000 distinct CDR3 sequences listed, about 25% were seen once. Concerning this clonotype itself: Its antigen is undetermined.

J is TRBJ2-3 and V is TRBV7-9; D could derive from TRBD1 or TRBD2 (6 bases each). This clonotype was obtained from a human donor in good health (CMV status not recorded). Some clones in this sample may be carry-over from other donors' samples. The input for sequencing was cultured PBMCs, taken from culture after CMV antigen stimulation. The CDR3 here is CASSERAGEEDTQYF. The CDR3 nucleotides read TGTGCCAGCAGCGAGAGGGCAGGGGAGGAAGATACGCAGTATTTT.